The 26 T cell receptor beta chains reported below all come from one sample, sequenced in a study of cytomegalovirus exposure and HLA in healthy donors (TCRdb year 2017). Libraries were prepared through the immunoSEQ multiplex PCR assay. A mixture of 60 forward primers for TCR Vbeta segments and 13 reverse primers for TCR Jbeta segments was used in the multiplex PCR. The table was pulled from immuneACCESS by TCRdb, which kept in-frame rearrangements only. Such tables lose some clones; where checked, under half of the loss comes from unresolved V genes, and the rest has no known cause. The table kept for this sample lists roughly 80,000 clones. The ten largest clonotypes hold just over 5.5% of the sample. The sequencing input was PBMCs. These receptors all come from a girl aged 10 to 17 in good health and CMV-seropositive.

The gene calls are TRBV5-4 and TRBJ1-2; D is possibly TRBD1 (5 bases). The CDR3 is made up of 15 amino acids. V shed 4 bases and J shed 4 bases, with 17 bases lying between them. Germline CDR1 reads SGHNT; CDR2 reads YYREEE (reference sequence). DNA of the CDR3: TGTGCCAGCAGCCAAGAAATTAAGGGGCTCTATGGCTACACCTTC. This encodes CASSQEIKGLYGYTF.

In regard to this clone: One end of the junction varies from germline; a read error may be responsible. The rearrangement links TRBV5-6 to TRBJ1-2, with no clear D. Germline V gene data show CDR1 as SGHDT and CDR2 as YYEEEE. This CDR3 is 13 amino acids long. The CDR3 region has the DNA TGTGCCAGCATCCCGTGGGGAGAACCTATTCCGATCTTC. The encoded protein is CASIPWGEPIPIF.

For this clone: Relative to the germline gene, one junction end is altered; a read error may explain this. The chain has TRBV30 and TRBJ1-2; D unresolved. This CDR3 spans 13 amino acids. Germline V CDR1 and CDR2: GTSNPN, SVGIG (reference sequence). CDR3 residues: CAWSADSNYGYTF. CDR3 DNA sequence: TGTGCCTGGAGCGCGGACTCTAATTATGGCTACACCTTC.

The rearrangement joins TRBV7-9 to TRBJ2-2; 8 bases are shared with TRBD2. Germline-derived CDR1 and CDR2 are SEHNR and FQNEAQ (reference sequence). The CDR3 totals 14 residues. V lost 11 bases and J lost 3; bases outside the gene matches: 8. The CDR3 loop is CASPGTRDTGELFF. CDR3 nucleotide sequence: TGTGCCTCTCCGGGGACTAGGGACACCGGGGAGCTGTTTTTT.

The chain joins TRBV30 to TRBJ1-2; D not certain. Germline V gives CDR1 GTSNPN, CDR2 SVGIG (reference sequence). Deletions cut 4 bases from V and 3 bases from J, with 12 bases between. CDR3 length: 13 residues. This CDR3 is CAWKLGSDYGYTF. The CDR3 region has the DNA TGTGCCTGGAAACTAGGAAGTGACTATGGCTACACCTTC. Full variable domain (missing parts from reference TRBV30 and TRBJ1-2): SQTIHQWPATLVQPVGSPLSLECTVEGTSNPNLYWYRQAAGRGLQLLFYSVGIGQISSEVPQNLSASRPQDRQFILSSKKLLLSDSGFYLCAWKLGSDYGYTFGSGTRLTVV.

The rearrangement links TRBV7-9 to TRBJ2-7; weak D call: TRBD1 (5 bases). The V end was cut by 5 bases, the J end by 0 bases, with 11 bases between. This CDR3 is built from 14 residues. Germline values: CDR1 SEHNR, CDR2 FQNEAQ (reference sequence). The CDR3 bases are TGTGCCAGCAGCCTACGACAGAACTCCTACGAGCAGTACTTC. Amino acids: CASSLRQNSYEQYF. Supplemented by reference TRBV7-9 and TRBJ2-7, the full variable domain reads DTGVSQNPRHKITKRGQNVTFRCDPISEHNRLYWYRQTLGQGPEFLTYFQNEAQLEKSRLLSDRFSAERPKGSFSTLEIQRTEQGDSAMYLCASSLRQNSYEQYFGPGTRLTVT.

This chain uses TRBV1 with TRBJ1-5; TRBD1 is taken as the D call from the table, unchecked against the DNA. TRBV1 is recorded as a pseudogene. This CDR3 is built from 18 residues. CDR3 sequence reads: CTSSPLKMDRGANQPQHF. CDR3 coding DNA: TGCACCAGCAGCCCCTTAAAGATGGACAGGGGGGCCAATCAGCCCCAGCATTTT.

V usage is TRBV6-1 and J usage is TRBJ1-2, with 9 bases that match TRBD1. Germline loops: CDR1 MNHNS, CDR2 SASEGT. Losses at the gene ends were 7 bases for V and 4 bases for J; bases not matched to a gene: 7. This CDR3 spans 14 amino acids. CDR3: CASNHRGRGYGYTF. The DNA of the CDR3 is TGTGCCAGCAACCACAGGGGGCGCGGCTATGGCTACACCTTC.

The CDR3 sequence is CATGQGIRNQPQHF. CDR3 nucleotide sequence: TGTGCCACCGGACAGGGTATTCGCAATCAGCCCCAGCATTTT. The V call is TRBV28, the J call TRBJ1-5, with 8 bases lining up with TRBD1. V shed 10 bases and J 2 bases; nucleotides not matched to a gene: 7. This CDR3 has 14 amino acids. Germline V gene lookup returns CDR1 MDHEN and CDR2 SYDVKM.

The chain joins TRBV6-5 to TRBJ2-3, with TRBD2 matching over 14 bases. There are 15 residues in the CDR3. Trimming cost V 6 bases and J 5 bases; bases outside gene matches: 4. Looked up from germline, CDR1 is MNHEY and CDR2 is SVGAGI. CDR3 in amino acids: CASRRTSGGKDTQYF. The CDR3 coding sequence is TGTGCCAGCAGGAGGACTAGCGGGGGGAAAGATACGCAGTATTTT.

DNA for the CDR3: TGTGCCAGCAGCCCCCATTCCGGGACAGTGAGCTCCTACGAGCAGTACTTC. It specifies CASSPHSGTVSSYEQYF. The V gene is TRBV5-4, the J gene TRBJ2-7, with 7 bases matching TRBD1. The CDR3 extends over 17 amino acids. V shed 4 bases and J 0 bases; nucleotides not matched to a gene: 13. Germline CDR1 and CDR2: SGHNT and YYREEE (reference sequence). Filled out from reference TRBV5-4 and TRBJ2-7, the complete variable domain reads ETGVTQSPTHLIKTRGQQVTLRCSSQSGHNTVSWYQQALGQGPQFIFQYYREEENGRGNFPPRFSGLQFPNYSSELNVNALELDDSALYLCASSPHSGTVSSYEQYFGPGTRLTVT.

The CDR3 loop reads CASSHSRGLNQPQHF. CDR3 sequence (DNA): TGCGCCAGCAGCCATTCTAGGGGGTTAAATCAGCCCCAGCATTTT. The chain has TRBV4-3 and TRBJ1-5; TRBD1 is a possible D gene (6 bases). V gave up 3 bases and J gave up 4 bases, with 13 bases separating them. CDR3 length: 15 residues. CDR1 is LGHNA and CDR2 is YSLEER in the germline V gene.

The chain uses TRBV19 and TRBJ1-1; unclear D gene. The germline V gene encodes CDR1 LNHDA and CDR2 SQIVND (reference sequence). The CDR3 runs 13 residues. V gave up 5 bases and J gave up 1 base, with 8 bases separating them. This CDR3 reads CASSRGPNTEAFF. DNA of the CDR3: TGTGCCAGTAGTCGCGGTCCGAACACTGAAGCTTTCTTT.

V usage is TRBV7-3 and J usage is TRBJ2-1; the match to TRBD1 covers 8 bases. CDR3 length: 16 amino acids. The junction had 6 bases not matched to a gene; V was cut back by 0 bases and J by 5 bases. Germline V gene lookup returns CDR1 SGHTA and CDR2 FQGTGA. This CDR3 is CASSLTGQGPDNEQFF. Written as DNA, the CDR3 is TGTGCCAGCAGCTTAACCGGACAGGGACCTGACAATGAGCAGTTCTTC.

The chain couples TRBV5-4 to TRBJ1-3; TRBD1 agrees at 7 bases. CDR1 SGHNT and CDR2 YYREEE come from the germline V gene (reference sequence). CDR3 length: 15 amino acids. J lost 0 bases, V lost 4 bases, and 4 bases had no gene match. The CDR3 spells CASSPGQHSGNTIYF. The CDR3 bases are TGTGCCAGCAGCCCGGGACAGCACTCTGGAAACACCATATATTTT.

V and J are TRBV6-5 and TRBJ1-1; 9 nucleotides align to TRBD1. Per germline, CDR1 MNHEY and CDR2 SVGAGI. There are 15 residues in the CDR3. With V trimmed by 6 bases and J by 3 bases, 8 bases remained unmatched. This CDR3 is CASSLGQGTYTEAFF. The CDR3 bases are TGTGCCAGCAGCCTCGGACAGGGGACCTACACTGAAGCTTTCTTT.

The gene calls are TRBV7-9 and TRBJ1-1; the D is unclear. Deletions cut 2 bases from V and 2 bases from J, with 6 bases between. Per germline, CDR1 SEHNR and CDR2 FQNEAQ (reference sequence). The CDR3 covers 13 residues. This CDR3 is CASSLNSNTEAFF. For the CDR3, the DNA is TGTGCCAGCAGCTTAAACTCCAACACTGAAGCTTTCTTT.

This chain connects TRBV6-1 to TRBJ1-2, with D possibly being TRBD1 (5 bases). There are 16 residues in the CDR3. The V end was cut by 3 bases, the J end by 0 bases, with 14 bases between. Germline values: CDR1 MNHNS, CDR2 SASEGT. Here the CDR3 DNA reads TGTGCCAGCAGTGATACAGGAAAGGGATCTAACTATGGCTACACCTTC. Encoded protein: CASSDTGKGSNYGYTF.

The chain links TRBV4-2 to TRBJ1-5, with D unclear. CDR3 length: 14 amino acids. The V gene lost 0 bases and the J gene lost 4 bases, with 7 bases spanning the gap. Looked up from germline, CDR1 is LGHNA and CDR2 is YNFKEQ. In DNA form, the CDR3 reads TGTGCCAGCAGCCAAGATCGGTCTAATCAGCCCCAGCATTTT. It specifies CASSQDRSNQPQHF.

The chain links TRBV6-5 to TRBJ1-5; 9 bases line up with TRBD1. The germline V gene has CDR1 MNHEY and CDR2 SVGAGI. V lost 8 bases to trimming and J lost 4 bases; unmatched junction nucleotides: 3. The CDR3 consists of 13 residues. In DNA, the CDR3 is TGTGCCAGCCGGACAGGGGAGAATCAGCCCCAGCATTTT. Its translation is CASRTGENQPQHF.

The J gene is TRBJ1-2, the V gene TRBV4-3; 11 bases align to TRBD1. The junction had 5 bases not matched to a gene; V was cut back by 0 bases and J by 8 bases. Germline V gene sequence: CDR1 LGHNA, CDR2 YSLEER. The CDR3 totals 15 residues. The CDR3 coding sequence is TGCGCCAGCAGCCAAGATCTGGGACAGGGGGGCGGCTACACCTTC. Protein: CASSQDLGQGGGYTF.

The chain is built from TRBV4-1 and TRBJ1-6, with D unresolved. Trimming removed 1 base from V and 7 bases from J, with 11 bases in between. Germline CDR1 reads MGHRA; CDR2 reads YSYEKL. This CDR3 comprises 15 residues. Written as DNA, the CDR3 is TGCGCCAGCAGCCAAGGGTCTGTACGGAATTCACCCCTCCACTTT. The encoded protein is CASSQGSVRNSPLHF.

This rearrangement joins TRBV7-2 to TRBJ2-3, with 10 positions matching TRBD1. CDR1 SGHTA and CDR2 FQGNSA come from the germline V gene. Unmatched junction bases numbered 6, after V lost 4 bases and J lost 2 bases. CDR3 length: 16 residues. The CDR3 loop reads CASSSGQGGVTDTQYF. CDR3 DNA sequence: TGTGCCAGCAGCTCTGGACAGGGGGGGGTCACAGATACGCAGTATTTT.

The chain employs TRBV11-1 and TRBJ2-1; 12 bases map to TRBD2. J gave up 4 bases and V 5 bases, and 6 bases lay outside the gene matches. CDR3 size: 16 residues. Germline loops: CDR1 SGHAT, CDR2 FQDESV (reference sequence). In nucleotides, the CDR3 is TGTGCCAGCAGCCCTTTTCTAGCGGGGGGGTACAATGAGCAGTTCTTC. Translating gives CASSPFLAGGYNEQFF.

The rearrangement links TRBV11-1 to TRBJ2-7, with 9 bases lining up with TRBD1. V lost 4 bases and J lost 3; bases outside the gene matches: 13. Germline V gene sequence: CDR1 SGHAT, CDR2 FQDESV (reference sequence). This CDR3 has 17 amino acids. The CDR3 is CASSSQTGQGSLYEQYF. The DNA of the CDR3 is TGTGCCAGCAGCTCACAAACGGGACAGGGTTCCCTCTACGAGCAGTACTTC. Based on the CDR3 plus reference TRBV11-1 and TRBJ2-7, the full variable domain is EAEVAQSPRYKITEKSQAVAFWCDPISGHATLYWYRQILGQGPELLVQFQDESVVDDSQLPKDRFSAERLKGVDSTLKIQPAELGDSAMYLCASSSQTGQGSLYEQYFGPGTRLTVT.

V gene TRBV7-8 combines with J gene TRBJ2-7; TRBD1 is a possible D gene (6 bases). Germline assignment: CDR1 SGHVS and CDR2 FQNEAQ. V was trimmed by 4 bases and J by 6 bases, leaving 13 bases between them. The CDR3 extends over 13 amino acids. The CDR3 nucleotides are TGTGCCAGCAGCTCCTACAGGGTCGGCGAGCAGTACGTC. As protein: CASSSYRVGEQYV.